The clone carrying this T cell receptor beta chain appeared many times. Its cognate antigen is unknown. The data were taken from a study of T cell repertoires and leukemia-associated antigens. Across the study: Each sample gave about 3 to 5.0 million effective reads. Whole-study results and caveats: No direct test of specificity or function was done for expanded clones.

Each CDR3 protein gets one entry after TCRdb re-called the 5' RACE reads with MiXCR. The sample lists about 11,000 distinct CDR3 sequences, 35% to 45% seen once, with over 25% in the top ten. Without fetal bovine serum, CD3+ T cells were rested overnight. V trimming: 0 bases; J trimming: 3 bases; junction bases outside the gene matches: 8. The CDR3 runs to 17 residues. The germline gives CDR1 SEHNR, CDR2 FQNEAQ (reference sequence). This sequence originates from a female donor in good health. The rearrangement joins TRBV7-9 to TRBJ1-1, with TRBD1 matching over 9 bases. The sequenced sample consisted of CD3+ T cells sorted from blood and cultured. The CDR3 protein is CASSLALVWDRDTEAFF. CDR3 in DNA: TGTGCCAGCAGCTTAGCGTTAGTGTGGGACAGGGACACTGAAGCTTTCTTT.